This is a list of T cell receptor beta chains from one sample in a study of radiation and T cells in renal cell carcinoma. Generated by immunoSEQ multiplex PCR, the TCRdb table keeps only in-frame clones and is missing some. The profile covers under 200,000 clones, with around 89% appearing a single time and around 11% taken by the ten largest. This specimen was blood, taken from a patient whose treatment included radiotherapy and nephrectomy. These receptors were obtained from a woman aged 50 to 65 with renal cell carcinoma. Each CDR3 is given with its conserved first and last residue. D genes are given only for firm matches.

D: NA; V: TRBV7-2; CDR3: CASSLLGGSSYNEQFF
D: NA; V: TRBV5-1; CDR3: CASSGGTGMNTEAFF
D: NA; V: TRBV19; CDR3: CASSIVSRHQPQHF
D: TRBD1; V: TRBV5-5; CDR3: CASSPGQDNEQFF
D: NA; V: TRBV7-2; CDR3: CASSFPGQRIQYF
D: NA; V: TRBV6-1; CDR3: CASSNRVGTEAFF
D: NA; V: TRBV19; CDR3: CASGISGNTIYF
D: NA; V: TRBV5-4; CDR3: CASSLDYSQPQHF
D: NA; V: TRBV5-8; CDR3: CASSLVGGQAEQYF
D: NA; V: TRBV11-1; CDR3: CASKSLGGMADTQYF
D: NA; V: TRBV5-1; CDR3: CASSFQGGAYEQYF
D: NA; V: TRBV7-3; CDR3: CASSPNGGSNNYGYTF
D: TRBD1; V: TRBV18; CDR3: CASSTGTAPLGEQYF